The T cell receptor beta chain under discussion was sequenced for a study of human versus mouse CDR3 diversity and MHC coevolution (dated by TCRdb to 2015 to 2018). Background on the whole study: The immunoSEQ assay was reported to detect one in 200,000 T cells and to minimize amplification bias from multiplex PCR. Three healthy volunteer blood donors were included in the human cohort, with one aged 30 to 40, one aged 40 to 50 and one aged 60 to 69 at collection. Across the mouse and human samples, each sample yielded between roughly 5.5 x 10^6 and 1.6 x 10^7 valid reads. Human naive CD4 T cell repertoires served as a reference for TCR selection on multiple MHC II alleles, compared against human-TCR-locus transgenic mice with single MHC II.

Fluorescence-activated cell sorting was used to isolate naive CD4 T cells, defined as CD45RO-negative and CD62L-positive, from PBMCs. Each donor gave around 54 ml of fresh peripheral blood, from which PBMCs were isolated by Ficoll density centrifugation. Cell sorting was carried out on a FACSAria III instrument, and a purity above 85% was achieved for all samples. Concerning this clone itself: Its recognized antigen is unknown. No per-base quality is available; no much larger clone lies one base away.

The QIAGEN blood and tissue kit was used to extract genomic DNA from sorted cells, and the DNA was quantified on a NanoDrop 1000. The immunoSEQ platform deep sequenced and quantified TCR alpha and beta chains by multiplex PCR of genomic DNA. The authors' pipeline ran thus. TCR sequences were annotated using IMGT gene and region definitions. As a stand-in for the preselection repertoire, out-of-frame rearrangements were used and set against in-frame clonotypes. The iCHAO1 estimator supplied with the immunoSEQ platform was used to estimate repertoire size. Clonal inequality was measured with a Gini index on in-frame amino acid clonotypes, based on the Lorenz curve. The intersect function of the R package tcR was used to count shared clonotypes, and the Jaccard index was used to score similarity. V, J and V-J usage frequencies went into a principal component analysis run with the R prcomp function, with no normalization applied. The table comes from immuneACCESS by way of TCRdb, which keeps in-frame sequences with V and J called. Part of the clones is missing from these tables; in studies checked, under half for an unresolved V gene and the rest for unknown reasons. V and J calls and clone size come straight from that table; D and trimming were deduced from the DNA. In all, the sample holds about 77,000 clones, and around 93% of those were seen once. Roughly 0.15% of the sample comes from the top ten.

V is shortened by 5 bases, J by 2 bases, and the region joining them spans 11 bases. Sequences WNHNN (CDR1) and SYGVQD (CDR2) are obtained from the germline V gene (reference sequence). The CDR3 sequence holds 14 residues, the cysteine and phenylalanine included. Only CDR3 DNA remains: 42 bases, in frame from the first base. Beyond this particular receptor, the publication reports: Repertoire diversity was not considered directly comparable between humans and mice because human T cells were selected on a handful of MHC II alleles. On average, humans had more CDR3 deletions and insertions than mice did, pointing to greater exonuclease and TdT activity. The lowest clonal inequality scores among all compared groups were observed in most of the three human donors. The largest TCR beta repertoire according to iCHAO1 estimates belonged to humans, at 1.5 million to 2 million clonotypes, a result attributed likely to selection by multiple MHC II molecules.

This clonotype originated in a person between 30 and 69 years old in good health. Sample: naive CD4+ T cells from blood. What the cell subset or site label conveys for this sample: CD45RO-negative CD62L-positive naive CD4 T cells. The chain is assembled from TRBV10-1 and TRBJ2-3, with a tentative D gene TRBD1 over 6 matching bases. The CDR3 region reads CASSSGTYTDTQYF. The sequenced DNA: TGCGCCAGCAGTTCGGGGACATACACAGATACGCAGTATTTT.